The clone carrying this T cell receptor (beta chain) showed up many times. Its antigen is unidentified. This sample was taken from a study of naive and memory T cell subsets. Both TRBC1 and TRBC2 were covered by a beta constant-region primer of two equimolar oligonucleotides. Nested alpha and beta constant-region primers with the SP2 primer drove four PCR rounds on ligated cDNA. TCRdb reprocessed the UMI-ligation and nested PCR reads via MiXCR and lists one record per CDR3 protein. This sample has 8,800 or so distinct CDR3 sequences, with less than 35% found just once. V was pared by 8 bases and J by 7 bases, with 9 bases of the junction left unmatched. Germline loops: CDR1 SGDLS, CDR2 YYNGEE. The CDR3 covers 14 residues. Cells stained for CD3, CD4, CD8, CD45RA, CD27 and viability were sorted into four CD45RA/CD27 subsets. Notes on the study in general: There was no ground truth to check naive and memory subset results. TCR counts from RNA may reflect activation-linked expression changes.

The chain has TRBV9 and TRBJ2-1; 10 bases line up with TRBD1. Material: CD8+ TEMRA cells from blood. Sample subset: effector memory re-expressing CD45RA, CD45RA+ CD27-. The sequence derives from a human donor in good health. CDR3 nucleotide sequence: TGTGCCAGTCGGGCAGGGACAGGGGTTAATGAGCAGTTCTTC. Its translation: CASRAGTGVNEQFF.